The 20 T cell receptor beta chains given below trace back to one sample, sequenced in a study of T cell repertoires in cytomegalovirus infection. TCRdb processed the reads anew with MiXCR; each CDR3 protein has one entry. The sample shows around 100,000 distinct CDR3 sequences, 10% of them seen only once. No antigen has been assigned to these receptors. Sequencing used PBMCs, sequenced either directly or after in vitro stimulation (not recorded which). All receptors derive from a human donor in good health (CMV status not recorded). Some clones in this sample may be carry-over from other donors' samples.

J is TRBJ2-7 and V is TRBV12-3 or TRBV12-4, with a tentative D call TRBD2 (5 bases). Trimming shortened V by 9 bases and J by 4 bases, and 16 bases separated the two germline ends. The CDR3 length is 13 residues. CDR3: CASLRESPYEQYF. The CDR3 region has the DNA TGTGCCAGTCTGAGGGAGTCCCCTTACGAGCAGTACTTC.

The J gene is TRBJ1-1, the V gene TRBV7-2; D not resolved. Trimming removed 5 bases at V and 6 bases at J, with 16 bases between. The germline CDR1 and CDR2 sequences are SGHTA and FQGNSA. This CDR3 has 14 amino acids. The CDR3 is CASSPKMRVAEAFF. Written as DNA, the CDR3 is TGTGCCAGCAGCCCAAAGATGAGGGTAGCTGAAGCTTTCTTT.

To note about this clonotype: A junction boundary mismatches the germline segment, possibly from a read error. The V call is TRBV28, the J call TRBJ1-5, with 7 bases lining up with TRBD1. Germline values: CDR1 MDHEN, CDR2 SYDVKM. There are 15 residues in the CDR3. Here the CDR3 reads CSSRVQGTEHPPQHF. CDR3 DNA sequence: TGTTCCAGCAGAGTTCAGGGGACAGAGCATCCGCCCCAGCATTTT.

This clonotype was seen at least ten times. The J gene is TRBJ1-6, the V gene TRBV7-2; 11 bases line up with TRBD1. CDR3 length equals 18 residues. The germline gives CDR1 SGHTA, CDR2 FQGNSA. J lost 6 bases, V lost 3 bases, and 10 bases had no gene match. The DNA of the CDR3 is TGTGCCAGCAGCTTCTCTGGTGCCGGGACAGGGGGTAATTCACCCCTCCACTTT. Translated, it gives CASSFSGAGTGGNSPLHF.

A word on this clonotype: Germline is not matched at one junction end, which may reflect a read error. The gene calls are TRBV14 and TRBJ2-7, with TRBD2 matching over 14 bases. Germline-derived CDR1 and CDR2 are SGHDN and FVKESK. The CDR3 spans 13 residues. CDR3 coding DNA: TGTGCCAGCAGCCCGGGACTAGCGGGAGACCCGGACTTC. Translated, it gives CASSPGLAGDPDF.

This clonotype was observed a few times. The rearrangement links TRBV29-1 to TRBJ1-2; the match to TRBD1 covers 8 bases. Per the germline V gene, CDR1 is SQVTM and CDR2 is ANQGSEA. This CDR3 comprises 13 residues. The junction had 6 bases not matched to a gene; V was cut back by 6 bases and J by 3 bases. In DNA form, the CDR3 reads TGCAGCGTCAAGACAGGGGACTACTATGGCTACACCTTC. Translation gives CSVKTGDYYGYTF.

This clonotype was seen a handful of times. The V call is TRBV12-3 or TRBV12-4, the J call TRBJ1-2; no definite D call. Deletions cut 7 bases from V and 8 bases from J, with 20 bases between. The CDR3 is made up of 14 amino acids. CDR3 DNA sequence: TGTGCCAGCACCGGGTATATGTCGATGCGGGGCTACACCTTC. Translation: CASTGYMSMRGYTF.

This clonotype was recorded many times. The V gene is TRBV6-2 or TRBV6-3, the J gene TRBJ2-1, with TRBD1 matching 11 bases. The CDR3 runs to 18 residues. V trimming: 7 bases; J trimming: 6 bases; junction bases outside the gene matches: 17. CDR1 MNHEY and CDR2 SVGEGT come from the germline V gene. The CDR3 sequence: CASTSRTGGRSIGNEQFF. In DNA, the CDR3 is TGTGCCAGCACCTCTCGGACAGGGGGCAGATCTATTGGCAATGAGCAGTTCTTC.

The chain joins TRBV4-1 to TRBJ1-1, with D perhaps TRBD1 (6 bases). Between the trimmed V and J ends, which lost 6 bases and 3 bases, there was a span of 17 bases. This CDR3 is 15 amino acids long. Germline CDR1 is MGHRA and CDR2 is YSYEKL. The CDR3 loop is CASRRAGTPDTEAFF. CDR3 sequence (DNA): TGCGCCAGCAGACGCGCCGGGACACCAGACACTGAAGCTTTCTTT.

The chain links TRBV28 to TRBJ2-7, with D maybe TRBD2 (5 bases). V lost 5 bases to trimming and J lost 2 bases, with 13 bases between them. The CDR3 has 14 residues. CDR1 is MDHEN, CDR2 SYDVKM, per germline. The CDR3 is CASSDGVGAYEQYF. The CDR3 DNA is TGTGCCAGCAGTGATGGCGTCGGGGCCTACGAGCAGTACTTC.

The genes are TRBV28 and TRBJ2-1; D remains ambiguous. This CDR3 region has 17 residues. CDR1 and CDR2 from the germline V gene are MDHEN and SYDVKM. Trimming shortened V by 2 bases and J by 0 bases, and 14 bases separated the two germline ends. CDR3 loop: CASSLSSSPGSYNEQFF. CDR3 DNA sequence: TGTGCCAGCAGTTTAAGTTCGAGTCCCGGCTCCTACAATGAGCAGTTCTTC.

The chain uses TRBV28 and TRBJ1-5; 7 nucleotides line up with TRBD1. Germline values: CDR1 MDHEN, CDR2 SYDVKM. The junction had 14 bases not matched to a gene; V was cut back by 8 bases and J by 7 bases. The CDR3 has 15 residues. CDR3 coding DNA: TGTGCCAGCGGGGGGGCAGACAGGGCGAGGCAGCCCCAGCATTTT. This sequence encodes CASGGADRARQPQHF.

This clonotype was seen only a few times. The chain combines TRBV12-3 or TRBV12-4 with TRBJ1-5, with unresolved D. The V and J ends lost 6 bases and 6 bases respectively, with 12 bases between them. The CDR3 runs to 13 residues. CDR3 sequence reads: CASSRPAGQPQHF. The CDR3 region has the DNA TGTGCCAGCAGCCGACCGGCGGGTCAGCCCCAGCATTTT.

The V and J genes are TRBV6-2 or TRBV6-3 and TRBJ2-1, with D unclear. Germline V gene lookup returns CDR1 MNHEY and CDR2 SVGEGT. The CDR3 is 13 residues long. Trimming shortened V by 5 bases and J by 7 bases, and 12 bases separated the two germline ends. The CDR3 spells CASSEGGRNEQFF. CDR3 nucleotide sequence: TGTGCCAGCAGTGAAGGTGGTAGGAATGAGCAGTTCTTC.

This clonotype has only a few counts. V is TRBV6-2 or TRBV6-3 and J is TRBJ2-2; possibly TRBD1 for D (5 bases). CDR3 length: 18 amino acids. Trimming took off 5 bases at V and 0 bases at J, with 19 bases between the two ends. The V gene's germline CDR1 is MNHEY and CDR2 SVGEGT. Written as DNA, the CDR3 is TGTGCCAGCAGTGCAGGTCAGGGTTTCGTACCGAACACCGGGGAGCTGTTTTTT. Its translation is CASSAGQGFVPNTGELFF.

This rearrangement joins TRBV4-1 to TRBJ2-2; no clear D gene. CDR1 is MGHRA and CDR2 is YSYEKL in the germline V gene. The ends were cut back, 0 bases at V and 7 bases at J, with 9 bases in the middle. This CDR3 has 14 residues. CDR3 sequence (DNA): TGCGCCAGCAGCCAAGATCTCGGAGTCGGGGAGCTGTTTTTT. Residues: CASSQDLGVGELFF.

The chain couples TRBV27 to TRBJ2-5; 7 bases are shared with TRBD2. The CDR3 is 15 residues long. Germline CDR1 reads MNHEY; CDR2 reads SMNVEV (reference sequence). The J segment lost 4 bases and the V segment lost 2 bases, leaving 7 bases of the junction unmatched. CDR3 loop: CASSLRTSSPETQYF. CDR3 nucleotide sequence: TGTGCCAGCAGTTTAAGGACTAGTTCTCCAGAGACCCAGTACTTC.

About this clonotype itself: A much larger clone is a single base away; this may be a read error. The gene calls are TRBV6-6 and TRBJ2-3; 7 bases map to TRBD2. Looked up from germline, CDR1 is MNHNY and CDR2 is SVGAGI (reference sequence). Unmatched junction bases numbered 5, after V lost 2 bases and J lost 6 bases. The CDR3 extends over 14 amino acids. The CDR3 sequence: CASSYRDYVDTQYF. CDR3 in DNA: TGTGCCAGCAGTTACAGGGACTATGTTGATACGCAGTATTTT.

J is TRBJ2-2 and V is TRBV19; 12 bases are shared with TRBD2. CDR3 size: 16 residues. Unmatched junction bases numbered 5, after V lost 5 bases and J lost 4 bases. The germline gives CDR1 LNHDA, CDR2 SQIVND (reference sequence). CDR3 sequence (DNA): TGTGCCAGTAGTTTACTAGCGGGAGGCGGCACCGGGGAGCTGTTTTTT. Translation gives CASSLLAGGGTGELFF.

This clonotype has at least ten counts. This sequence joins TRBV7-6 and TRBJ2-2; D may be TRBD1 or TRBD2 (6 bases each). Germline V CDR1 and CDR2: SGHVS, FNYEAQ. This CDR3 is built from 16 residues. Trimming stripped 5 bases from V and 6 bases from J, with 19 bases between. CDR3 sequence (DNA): TGTGCCAGCAGCGGGGCGGAGGGGGGCAACGCCGGGGAGCTGTTTTTT. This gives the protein CASSGAEGGNAGELFF.